This T cell receptor (beta chain) was identified during a study of T cell repertoires in cytomegalovirus infection. About the research overall: Matching HLA type, along with CMV infection, was indicated by public TCR beta signatures. Whole-study results and caveats: Carriers of CMV plus the relevant HLA were identified by cumulative public TCR beta family frequency. What dominated the ex vivo response were HLA-C-restricted CMV-specific TCR beta clonotypes.

This clonotype was seen more than once but under ten times. What it binds is unknown. One entry per CDR3 protein, called by TCRdb with MiXCR from the reads. Here the sample spans roughly 720,000 distinct CDR3 sequences, 35% to 45% being singletons. V dropped 6 bases and J dropped 10 bases, with 14 bases sitting between them. This CDR3 is 12 amino acids long. The V gene is TRBV12-3 or TRBV12-4, the J gene TRBJ2-3, with D uncertain. This TCR derives from a human donor in good health (CMV status not recorded). Some clones in this sample may be carry-over from other donors' samples. Sequencing input: PBMCs. This CDR3 is CASSFHAVSQYF. CDR3 DNA: TGTGCCAGCAGCTTCCATGCTGTATCGCAGTATTTT.